This T cell receptor (beta chain) stems from a study of cytomegalovirus exposure and HLA in healthy donors (dated by TCRdb to about 2017). For the study in its entirety: In an earlier analysis of under 750 of the donors, 276 Gb of sequence data and 90 million to 130 million unique TCR beta sequences from about 179 million T cells were reported. About 280 gigabases of sequencing data and approximately 85 million unique TCR sequences were included in an early release covering 500 to 750 HLA-typed donors. Of the 398 genotyped donors, 65% to 90% fell in the genetic ancestry cluster associated with self-reported Caucasian donors. The study aimed to test whether cataloging public T cell receptors could reveal signatures of past pathogen exposure. The study used immunosequencing to profile the T cell repertoires of 666 subjects and linked those repertoires to cytomegalovirus serostatus. A separate validation cohort of about 110 different subjects was used in addition to the approximately 640-subject first cohort. High-throughput TCR immunosequencing, statistical association of individual TCRs with disease status, and machine learning were combined to predict cytomegalovirus infection status. To study patterns of TCR occurrence, a later analysis re-analyzed previously published TCR beta repertoires from 500 to 850 donors and added high-resolution HLA genotyping. The later analysis used no new phenotypic data to find candidate immune exposures, relying instead on TCR beta sequences and their occurrence across donors. In an earlier analysis of roughly 600 of the donors, high-throughput TCR beta sequencing was used to judge whether each TCR beta V gene segment behaved as functional or pseudogenic. Donor age, sex, ethnicity and CMV serostatus were compiled together with the repertoire data. Genome-wide SNP genotypes for about 65% of the roughly 670 donors were used in a later genetic analysis, which treated that subset as a discovery cohort. Every discovery cohort repertoire had been produced on one sequencing platform. HLA typing covered class I and class II loci at four-digit resolution. The number of donors typed differed by locus, with 629-630 for A, B, C, DRB1 and DQB1, roughly 520 for DQA1, approximately 570 for DPA1, and 472 for DPB1. Four or five DR-DQ haplotypes were handled as single units for association and clustering, since linkage in the cohort was strong. Among some 400 genotyped donors of the cohort, an average of approximately 240,000 unique TCR beta nucleotide sequences was sequenced per donor, of which about 19% were non-productive. Overall study outcomes, separate from this receptor: In both the original and validation cohorts, the classifier was reported to diagnose cytomegalovirus status with high specificity and sensitivity. A cluster of highly shared sequence variants was judged likely to be a technical artifact of the sequencing pipeline. Linkage disequilibrium might explain the correlated functional status among segregating V segments, but an unknown experimental factor could not be excluded. Only TCR beta chains were sequenced in this cohort, and the absence of alpha or paired-chain data limited detectable features. A later analysis found that HLA-associated TCR beta chains were more clonally expanded and had lower generation probabilities than equally common non-associated chains. According to a later analysis, TCR association rates differed among HLA loci, with DRB1 alleles showing the most associated TCRs and HLA-C alleles showing the fewest. A later analysis found that most CMV-associated TCR beta chains appeared HLA-restricted, with HLA associations seemingly driven largely by CMV exposure. It was suggested by the authors that the approach could potentially be generalized to other disease states and immunological phenotypes. V-gene and J-gene trimming of TCR beta chains was associated with a missense DCLRE1C variant in a later genetic analysis, and the association was replicated in an independent cohort. According to a later analysis, parvovirus B19, influenza, CMV and Epstein-Barr virus appeared linked to several top co-occurrence clusters. The presence/absence analyses assumed that sequencing depth was roughly uniform across donors, and that assumption may not be true. Some IMGT-functional V segments, including TRBV6-2 and TRBV6-3, could not be told apart with the 87-base-pair reads, so those segments were excluded. Roughly 17 rarely observed V segments, including chromosome 9 orphons, were excluded from the earlier analysis of about 610 of the donors because counts were too low. Broadly in line with IMGT annotations, most TCR beta V segments showed up in productive rearrangements about 90% or about 30% of the time in an earlier analysis of roughly 590 of the donors. A later genetic analysis reported fewer N-insertions in productive TCRs among donors in an Asian-associated ancestry cluster than the approximately 700-donor mean. In the study, 150 to 200 TCR beta chains were listed as associated with cytomegalovirus. A further reported finding was that TCR beta sequences accurately predicted the HLA-A and HLA-B alleles for most subjects in the first cohort. Assigning TCR associations to individual alleles was difficult when HLA alleles, especially DR and DQ, strongly co-occurred. While some public TCRs were present in many individuals, most TCR sequences turned up only very rarely across donors. Because some donors lacked HLA typing at each locus, the association tests relied only on the typed subset. For the cohort, immune exposure information was limited to CMV serostatus. A few of the identified cytomegalovirus-associated TCR beta chains were confirmed in vitro to be specific for cytomegalovirus antigens. In a later analysis, some 17,000 TCR beta sequences were associated with specific HLA alleles at a false discovery rate of 0.05.

The cohort was made up of hundreds of healthy bone marrow donors. At the time of sampling, all cohort members were nominally healthy, though unrecorded immune exposures were likely present. The donor tested CMV seronegative and was one of the 352 seronegative cohort members. A peripheral blood sample was collected from each donor, and TCR beta sequencing was performed on peripheral blood mononuclear cells. The Qiagen DNeasy Blood Extraction Kit was used to extract genomic DNA from the blood cell samples. The library relied on the immunoSEQ multiplex PCR assay. A mixture of 60 forward primers for TCR Vbeta segments and 13 reverse primers for TCR Jbeta segments was used in the multiplex PCR. Amplification of the CDR3 region of rearranged TCR beta genes was performed with a multiplex PCR assay on genomic DNA. The Illumina HiSeq System was used to sequence the amplified TCR beta libraries as 87-base-pair reads. In the paper's pipeline: A later analysis tallied roughly 80 million unique TCR beta chains across the 666 repertoires, and about 10 million of those chains were shared by two or more donors. To remove PCR and sequencing errors, raw reads were error-corrected and collapsed into unique sequences using a nearest-neighbor algorithm that merged closely related sequences. Alignment of CDR3 sequences to IMGT reference sequences was used to assign V, D and J gene segments. For a sequence to be retained, at least a six-nucleotide match to both a V gene segment and a J gene segment was required. A rearrangement counted as productive if the CDR3 had no stop codons and remained in frame with V and J, and every other rearrangement counted as non-productive. CDR3 was defined by IMGT convention, running from the second conserved V-encoded cysteine to the conserved J-encoded phenylalanine. The earlier analysis of 500 to 650 of the donors excluded any sequence lacking an unambiguous match to a single V gene segment. An earlier analysis of several hundred of the donors called V segments functional above 56.7% productive rearrangements and segregating when the between-donor standard deviation exceeded 5%. To diagnose cytomegalovirus status from the catalog of TCR beta chain sequences, a statistical classification framework was built. In a later analysis, V and J genes were assigned by comparing TCR nucleotide sequences against IMGT/GENE-DB human TR gene sequences. A later analysis assigned CDR3 sequences and most-parsimonious VDJ recombination scenarios with the TCRdist pipeline. In a later analysis, each TCR beta chain was defined by its CDR3 amino acid sequence together with its V-gene family, and reads without a unique V-gene family were excluded. In a later analysis, 500 to 700 highly shared, low-generation-probability nucleotide sequences were removed to address suspected cross-contamination and a sequencing artifact. For each public chain, a later analysis derived a clonal expansion index from normalized ranks of inferred template counts within each repertoire. In a later analysis, generation probabilities were computed with a VDJ recombination model fitted to out-of-frame rearrangements, and the resulting probabilities were checked against IGoR. A later analysis scored TCR-TCR, TCR-HLA and TCR-CMV co-occurrence with hypergeometric tests, applying a repertoire-size bias correction to TCR pairs. To estimate false discovery rates, a later analysis permuted the HLA or CMV assignments 20 times. In a later analysis, co-occurring TCRs were grouped using DBSCAN, and TCRdist sequence similarity was added for clustering within HLA-allele-positive subsets. For co-occurrence clustering, repertoires with fewer than 30,000 or more than 120,000 public chains were excluded, along with four to six repertoires with anomalous nucleotide sharing. Here the immuneACCESS table is served through TCRdb, limited to in-frame sequences with V and J called. Missing clones are a known gap in these copies; in checked studies unresolved V genes cover under half, and the rest lacks a known reason. That table supplies the V and J calls and clone size; D and trimming were determined from the DNA. The sample table contains approximately 150,000 clones; only one count was recorded for around 80% of them. 2.9% of the sample lies in the top ten.

Unmatched junction bases come to 16, with V trimmed by 5 bases and J by 3 bases. From a lookup of the germline V gene (reference sequence), CDR1 and CDR2 are SEHNR and FQNEAQ. The CDR3 holds 18 amino acids from the cysteine to the phenylalanine. CDR3 DNA only is kept here, 54 bases in frame from base 1. A note on this clone: Its antigen remains unidentified. No much larger clone exists at a distance of one base, and base qualities are not known.

The receptor comes from a young woman in good health and CMV-seronegative. Sequencing was carried out using PBMCs. This chain is built from TRBV7-9 and TRBJ2-7, with 10 junctional bases fitting TRBD1. The CDR3 reads as follows: CASSPRAPGQGKIYEQYF. The sequenced DNA: TGTGCCAGCAGCCCGCGAGCCCCGGGACAGGGGAAAATCTACGAGCAGTACTTC.